This note documents a single T cell receptor (beta chain) sequence. No antigen is known for it. The assay was immunoSEQ multiplex PCR, and TCRdb's table has in-frame clones only and misses some. The sample consists of 150,000 or so clones, roughly nine tenths of them appearing once. This entry belongs to a study of T cell responses to AZD1222 COVID-19 vaccine. Study findings and constraints: Just five or six AZD1222 recipients were seropositive at baseline.

J lost 8 bases, V lost 5 bases, and 14 bases had no gene match. This CDR3 is 15 amino acids long. CDR1 is LNHDA, CDR2 SQIVND, per germline (reference sequence). This material consisted of peripheral blood, taken on day 0 of AZD1222 vaccination. The sequence was collected from an adult in good health. This chain joins TRBV19 and TRBJ1-2; 7 positions match TRBD1. CDR3 loop: CASSRGQPQAEGYTF. The CDR3 nucleotides are TGTGCCAGTAGTCGGGGACAGCCCCAAGCGGAAGGCTACACCTTC.